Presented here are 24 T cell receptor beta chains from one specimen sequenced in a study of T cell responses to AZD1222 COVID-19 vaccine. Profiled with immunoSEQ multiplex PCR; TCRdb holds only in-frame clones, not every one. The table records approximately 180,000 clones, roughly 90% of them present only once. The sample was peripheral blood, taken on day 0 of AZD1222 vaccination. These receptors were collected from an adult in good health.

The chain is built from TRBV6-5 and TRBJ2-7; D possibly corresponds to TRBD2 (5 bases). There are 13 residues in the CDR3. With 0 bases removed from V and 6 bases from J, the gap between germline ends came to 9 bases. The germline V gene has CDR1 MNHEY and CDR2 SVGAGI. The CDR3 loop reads CASSYSLASEQYF. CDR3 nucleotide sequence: TGTGCCAGCAGTTACTCGCTAGCAAGCGAGCAGTACTTC.

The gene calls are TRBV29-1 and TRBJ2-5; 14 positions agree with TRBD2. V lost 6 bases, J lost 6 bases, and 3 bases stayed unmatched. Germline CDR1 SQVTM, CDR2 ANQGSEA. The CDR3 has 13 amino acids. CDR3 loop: CSVRLAGGKTQYF. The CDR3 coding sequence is TGCAGCGTAAGACTAGCGGGGGGGAAGACCCAGTACTTC. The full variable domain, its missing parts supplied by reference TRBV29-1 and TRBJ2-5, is SAVISQKPSRDICQRGTSLTIQCQVDSQVTMMFWYRQQPGQSLTLIATANQGSEATYESGFVIDKFPISRPNLTFSTLTVSNMSPEDSSIYLCSVRLAGGKTQYFGPGTRLLVL.

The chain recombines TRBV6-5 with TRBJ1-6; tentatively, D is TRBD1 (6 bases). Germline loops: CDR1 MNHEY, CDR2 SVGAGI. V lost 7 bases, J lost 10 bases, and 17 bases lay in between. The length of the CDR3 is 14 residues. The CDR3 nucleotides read TGTGCCAGCACCCCGGGTCCTCAGGGGTCACCCCTCCACTTT. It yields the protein CASTPGPQGSPLHF.

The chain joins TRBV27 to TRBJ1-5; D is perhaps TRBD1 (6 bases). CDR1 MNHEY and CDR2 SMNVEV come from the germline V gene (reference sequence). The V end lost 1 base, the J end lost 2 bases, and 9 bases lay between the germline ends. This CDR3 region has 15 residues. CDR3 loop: CASSLLGAGNQPQHF. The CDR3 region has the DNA TGTGCCAGCAGTTTATTGGGGGCTGGCAATCAGCCCCAGCATTTT.

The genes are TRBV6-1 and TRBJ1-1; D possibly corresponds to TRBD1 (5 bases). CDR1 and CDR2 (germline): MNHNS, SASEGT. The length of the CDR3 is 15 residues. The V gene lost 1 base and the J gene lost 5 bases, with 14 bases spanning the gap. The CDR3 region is CASSEGLGLWTEAFF. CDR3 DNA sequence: TGTGCCAGCAGTGAAGGTCTGGGGCTGTGGACTGAAGCTTTCTTT.

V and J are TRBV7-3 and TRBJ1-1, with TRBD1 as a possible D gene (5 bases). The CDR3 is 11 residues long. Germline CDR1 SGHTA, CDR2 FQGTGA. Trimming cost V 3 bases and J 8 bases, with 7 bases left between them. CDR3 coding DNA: TGTGCCAGCAGCTTGGCAGGGGAAGCTTTCTTT. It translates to CASSLAGEAFF.

CDR3 protein: CASSFTPPGLLYEQYF. The CDR3, as DNA: TGTGCCAGCAGCTTTACCCCCCCGGGGTTGCTCTACGAGCAGTACTTC. The rearrangement joins TRBV7-9 to TRBJ2-7, with D maybe TRBD2 (5 bases). Trimming removed 3 bases from V and 3 bases from J, with 18 bases in between. The CDR3 consists of 16 residues. Germline assignment: CDR1 SEHNR and CDR2 FQNEAQ (reference sequence).

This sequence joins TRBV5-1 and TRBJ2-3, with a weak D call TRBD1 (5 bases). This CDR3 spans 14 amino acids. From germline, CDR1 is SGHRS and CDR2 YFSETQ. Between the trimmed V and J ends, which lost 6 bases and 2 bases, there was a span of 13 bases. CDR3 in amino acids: CASTWQGDTDTQYF. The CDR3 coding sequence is TGCGCCAGCACCTGGCAGGGCGACACAGATACGCAGTATTTT. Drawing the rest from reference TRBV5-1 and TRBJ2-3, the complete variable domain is KAGVTQTPRYLIKTRGQQVTLSCSPISGHRSVSWYQQTPGQGLQFLFEYFSETQRNKGNFPGRFSGRQFSNSRSEMNVSTLELGDSALYLCASTWQGDTDTQYFGPGTRLTVL.

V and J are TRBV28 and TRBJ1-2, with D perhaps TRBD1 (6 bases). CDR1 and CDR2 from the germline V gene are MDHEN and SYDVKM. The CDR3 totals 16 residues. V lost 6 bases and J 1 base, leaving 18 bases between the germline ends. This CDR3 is CASRPPTGTLNYGYTF. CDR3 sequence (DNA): TGTGCCAGCAGACCACCGACAGGAACTCTTAACTATGGCTACACCTTC.

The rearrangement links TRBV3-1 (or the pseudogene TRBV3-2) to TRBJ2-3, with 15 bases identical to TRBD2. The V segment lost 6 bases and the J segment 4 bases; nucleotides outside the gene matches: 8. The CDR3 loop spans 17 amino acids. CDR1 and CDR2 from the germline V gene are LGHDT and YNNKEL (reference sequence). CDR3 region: CASSLGLAGGRADTQYF. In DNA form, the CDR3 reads TGTGCCAGCAGTCTAGGACTAGCGGGAGGGCGCGCAGATACGCAGTATTTT.

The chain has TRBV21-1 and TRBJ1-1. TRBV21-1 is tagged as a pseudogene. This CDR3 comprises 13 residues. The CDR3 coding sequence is TGTGCCAGCAGCAGTCAGGGCGGGACTGAAGCTTTCTTT. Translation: CASSSQGGTEAFF.

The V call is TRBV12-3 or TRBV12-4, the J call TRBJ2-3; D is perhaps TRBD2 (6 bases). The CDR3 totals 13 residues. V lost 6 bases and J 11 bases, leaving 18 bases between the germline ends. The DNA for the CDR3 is TGTGCCAGCAGGACCCCGGGGGACCTATTGCAGTATTTT. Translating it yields CASRTPGDLLQYF.

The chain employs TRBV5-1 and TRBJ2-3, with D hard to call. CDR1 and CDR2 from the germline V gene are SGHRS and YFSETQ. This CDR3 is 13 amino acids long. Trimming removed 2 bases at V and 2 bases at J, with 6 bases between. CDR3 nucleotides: TGCGCCAGCAGCTTTAGGCCCACAGATACGCAGTATTTT. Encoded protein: CASSFRPTDTQYF.

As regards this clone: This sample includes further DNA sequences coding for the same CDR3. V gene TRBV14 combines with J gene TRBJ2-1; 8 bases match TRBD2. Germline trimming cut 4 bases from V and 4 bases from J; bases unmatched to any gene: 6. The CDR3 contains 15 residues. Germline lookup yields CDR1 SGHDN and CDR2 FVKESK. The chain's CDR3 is CASSRSSGVYNEQFF. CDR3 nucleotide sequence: TGTGCCAGCAGCCGGAGTAGCGGGGTGTACAATGAGCAGTTCTTC.

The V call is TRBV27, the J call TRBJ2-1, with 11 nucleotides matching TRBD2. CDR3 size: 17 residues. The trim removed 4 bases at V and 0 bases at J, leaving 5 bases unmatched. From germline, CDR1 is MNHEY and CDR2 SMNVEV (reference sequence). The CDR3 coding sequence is TGTGCCAGCAGTTCTGGACTAGCGGGCGCCTCCTACAATGAGCAGTTCTTC. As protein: CASSSGLAGASYNEQFF.

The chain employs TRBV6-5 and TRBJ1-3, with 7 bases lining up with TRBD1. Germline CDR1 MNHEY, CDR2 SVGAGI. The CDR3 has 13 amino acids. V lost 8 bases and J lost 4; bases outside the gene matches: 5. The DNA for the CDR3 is TGTGCCAGCCAAACAGGGGTCGGAAACACCATATATTTT. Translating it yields CASQTGVGNTIYF.

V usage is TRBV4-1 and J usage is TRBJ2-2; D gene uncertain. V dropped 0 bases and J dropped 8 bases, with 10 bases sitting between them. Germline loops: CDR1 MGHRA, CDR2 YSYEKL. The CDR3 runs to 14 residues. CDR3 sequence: CASSQENVAGELFF. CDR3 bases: TGCGCCAGCAGCCAAGAGAATGTGGCGGGGGAGCTGTTTTTT.

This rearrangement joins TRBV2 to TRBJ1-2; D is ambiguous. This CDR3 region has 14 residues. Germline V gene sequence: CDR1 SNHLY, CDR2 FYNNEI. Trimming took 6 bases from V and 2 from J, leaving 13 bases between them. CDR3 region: CASSYWGGNYGYTF. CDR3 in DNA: TGTGCCAGCAGCTATTGGGGTGGGAACTATGGCTACACCTTC.

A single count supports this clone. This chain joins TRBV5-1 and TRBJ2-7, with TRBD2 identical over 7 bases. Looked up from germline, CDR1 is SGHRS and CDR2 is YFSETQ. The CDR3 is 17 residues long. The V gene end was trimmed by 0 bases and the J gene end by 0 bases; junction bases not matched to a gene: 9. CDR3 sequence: CASSLVASGLDSYEQYF. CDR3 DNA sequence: TGCGCCAGCAGCTTGGTGGCTAGCGGACTTGACTCCTACGAGCAGTACTTC. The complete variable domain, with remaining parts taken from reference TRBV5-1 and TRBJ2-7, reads KAGVTQTPRYLIKTRGQQVTLSCSPISGHRSVSWYQQTPGQGLQFLFEYFSETQRNKGNFPGRFSGRQFSNSRSEMNVSTLELGDSALYLCASSLVASGLDSYEQYFGPGTRLTVT.

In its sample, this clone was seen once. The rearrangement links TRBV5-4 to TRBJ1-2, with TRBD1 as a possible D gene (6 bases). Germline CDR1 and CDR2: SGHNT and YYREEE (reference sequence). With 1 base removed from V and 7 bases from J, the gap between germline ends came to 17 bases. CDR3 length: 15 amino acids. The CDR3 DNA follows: TGTGCCAGCAGCTTGATGCCCCTACAGGGTTTTGGCTACACCTTC. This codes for CASSLMPLQGFGYTF.

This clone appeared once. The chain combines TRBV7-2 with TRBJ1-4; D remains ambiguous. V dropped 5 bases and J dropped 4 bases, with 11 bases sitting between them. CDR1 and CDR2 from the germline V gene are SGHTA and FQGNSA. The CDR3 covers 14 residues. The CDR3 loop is CASSLGYLNEKLFF. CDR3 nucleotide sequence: TGTGCCAGCAGCCTAGGGTACCTTAATGAAAAACTGTTTTTT.

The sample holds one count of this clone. The CDR3 bases are TGTGCCAGCAGCTTCACAGGCAAGATGGAGCAGTACTTC. It encodes CASSFTGKMEQYF. The chain joins TRBV11-3 to TRBJ2-7; a weak D match, TRBD1 (5 bases). The V end was cut by 3 bases, the J end by 7 bases, with 13 bases between. CDR1 and CDR2 (germline): SGHNT, YENEEA. This CDR3 has 13 residues.

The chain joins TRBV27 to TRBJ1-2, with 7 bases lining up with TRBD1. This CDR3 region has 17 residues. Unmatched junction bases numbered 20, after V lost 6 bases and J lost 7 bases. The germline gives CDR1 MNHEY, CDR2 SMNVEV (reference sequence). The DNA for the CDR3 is TGTGCCAGCAGCCCATCTACCCCCGGGACAGCCCCCGCTGGCTACACCTTC. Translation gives CASSPSTPGTAPAGYTF.

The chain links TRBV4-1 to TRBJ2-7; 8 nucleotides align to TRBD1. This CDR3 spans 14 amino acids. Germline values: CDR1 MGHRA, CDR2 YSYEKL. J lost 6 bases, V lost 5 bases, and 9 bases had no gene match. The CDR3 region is CASSGSGTGLEQYF. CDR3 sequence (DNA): TGCGCCAGCAGCGGCTCCGGGACAGGACTCGAGCAGTACTTC.